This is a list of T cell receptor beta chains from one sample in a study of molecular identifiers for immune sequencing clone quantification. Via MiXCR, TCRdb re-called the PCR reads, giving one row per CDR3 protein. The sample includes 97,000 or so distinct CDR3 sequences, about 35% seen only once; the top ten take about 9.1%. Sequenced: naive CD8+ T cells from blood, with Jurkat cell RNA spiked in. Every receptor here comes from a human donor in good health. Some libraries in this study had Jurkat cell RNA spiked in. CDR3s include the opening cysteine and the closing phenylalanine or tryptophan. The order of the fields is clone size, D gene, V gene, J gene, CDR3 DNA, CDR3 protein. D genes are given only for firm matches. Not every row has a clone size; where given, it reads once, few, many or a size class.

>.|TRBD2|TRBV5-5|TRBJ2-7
TGTGCCAGCAGCTTGACGACTAGCCGCTCCTACGAGCAGTACTTC
CASSLTTSRSYEQYF
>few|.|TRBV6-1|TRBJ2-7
TGTGCCAGCAGACGGGTGGGGTACGAGCAGTACTTC
CASRRVGYEQYF
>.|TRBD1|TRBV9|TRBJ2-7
TGTGCCAGCAGCGAGGGACAGGGCTACGAGCAGTACTTC
CASSEGQGYEQYF
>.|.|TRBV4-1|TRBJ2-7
TGCGCCAGCAGCTTTCAGTTAGCGGAGCACTACGAGCAGTACTTC
CASSFQLAEHYEQYF
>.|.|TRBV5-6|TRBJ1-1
TGTGCCAACAGCTTGGGTGTTGAGGCTTTCTTT
CANSLGVEAFF
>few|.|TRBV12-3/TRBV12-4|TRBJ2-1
TGTGCCAGCAGTTTATGGGGGGTTCCATACAATGAGCAGTTCTTC
CASSLWGVPYNEQFF
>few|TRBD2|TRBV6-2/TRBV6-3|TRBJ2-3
TGTGCCAGCGGAAAACTAGCGCCCGTTTTGGATACGCAGTATTTT
CASGKLAPVLDTQYF
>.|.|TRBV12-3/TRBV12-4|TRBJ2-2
TGTGCCACCTTTAGCAGGAAAGGTTGCACCGGGGGGCTGTTTTTT
CATFSRKGCTGGLFF
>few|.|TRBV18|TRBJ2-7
TGTGCCAGCTCAACCTTTGGGGTATACGAGCAGTACTTC
CASSTFGVYEQYF
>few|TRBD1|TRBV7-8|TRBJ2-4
TGTGCCAGCAGCTTAAATGACAGGGGGCTAGCCAAAAACATTCAGTACTTC
CASSLNDRGLAKNIQYF
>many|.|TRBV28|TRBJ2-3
TGTGCCAGCAGTTTATATCAGGGCTCAGATACGCAGTATTTT
CASSLYQGSDTQYF
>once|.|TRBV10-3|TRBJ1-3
TGTGCCATCAGTGAGGACAGATACTCTGGAAACACCATATATTTT
CAISEDRYSGNTIYF
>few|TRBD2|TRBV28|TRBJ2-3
TGTGCCAGCAGTTGGGAGCGGGAGTTCGGGAGCACAGATACGCAGTATTTT
CASSWEREFGSTDTQYF
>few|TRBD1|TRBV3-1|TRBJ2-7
TGTGCCAGCAGCTCTTCCCGGGACAGCTACGAGCAGTACTTC
CASSSSRDSYEQYF